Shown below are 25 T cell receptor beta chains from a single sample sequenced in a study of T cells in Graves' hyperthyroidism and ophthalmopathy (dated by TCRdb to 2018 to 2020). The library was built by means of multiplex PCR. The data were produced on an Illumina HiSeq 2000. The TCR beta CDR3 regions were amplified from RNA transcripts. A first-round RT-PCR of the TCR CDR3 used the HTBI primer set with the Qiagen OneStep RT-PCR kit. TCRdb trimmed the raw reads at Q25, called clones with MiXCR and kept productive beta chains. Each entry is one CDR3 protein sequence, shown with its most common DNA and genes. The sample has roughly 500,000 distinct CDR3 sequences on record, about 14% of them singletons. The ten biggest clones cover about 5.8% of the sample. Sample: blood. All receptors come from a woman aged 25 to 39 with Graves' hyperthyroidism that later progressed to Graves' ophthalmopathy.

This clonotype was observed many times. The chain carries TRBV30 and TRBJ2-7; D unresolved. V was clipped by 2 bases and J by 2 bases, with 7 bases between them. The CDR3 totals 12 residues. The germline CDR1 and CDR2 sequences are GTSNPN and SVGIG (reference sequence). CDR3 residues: CAWSLGTYEQYF. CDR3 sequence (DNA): TGTGCCTGGAGTCTAGGGACCTACGAGCAGTACTTC.

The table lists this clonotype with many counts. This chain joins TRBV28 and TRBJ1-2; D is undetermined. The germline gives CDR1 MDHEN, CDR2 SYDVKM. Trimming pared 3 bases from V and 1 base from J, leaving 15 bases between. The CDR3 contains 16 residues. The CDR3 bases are TGTGCCAGCAGTTTTCGGCAAGGGAACATTAACTATGGCTACACCTTC. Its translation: CASSFRQGNINYGYTF.

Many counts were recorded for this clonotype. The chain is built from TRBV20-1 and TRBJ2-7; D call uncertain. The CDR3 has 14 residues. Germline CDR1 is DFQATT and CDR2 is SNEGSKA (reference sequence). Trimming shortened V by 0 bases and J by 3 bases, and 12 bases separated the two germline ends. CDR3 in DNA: TGCAGTGCTAGAGATCCAGTATCCGGCTACGAGCAGTACTTC. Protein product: CSARDPVSGYEQYF.

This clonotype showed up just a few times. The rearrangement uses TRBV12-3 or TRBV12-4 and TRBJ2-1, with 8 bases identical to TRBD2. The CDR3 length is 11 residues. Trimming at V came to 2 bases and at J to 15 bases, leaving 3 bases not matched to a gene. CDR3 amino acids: CASSLQREMFF. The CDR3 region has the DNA TGTGCCAGCAGTTTACAGCGGGAGATGTTCTTC.

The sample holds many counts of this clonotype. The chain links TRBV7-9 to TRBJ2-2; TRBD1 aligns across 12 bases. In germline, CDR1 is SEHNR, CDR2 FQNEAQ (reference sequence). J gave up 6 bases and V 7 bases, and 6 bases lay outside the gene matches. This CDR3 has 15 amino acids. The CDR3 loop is CASIGTGGGAGELFF. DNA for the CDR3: TGTGCCAGCATCGGGACAGGGGGCGGTGCCGGGGAGCTGTTTTTT.

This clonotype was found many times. CDR3 sequence reads: CASSQGGATEAFF. CDR3 DNA sequence: TGTGCCAGCAGCCAAGGGGGGGCGACGGAAGCTTTCTTT. The rearrangement uses TRBV3-1 and TRBJ1-1; D is possibly TRBD1 (6 bases). V shed 1 base and J shed 8 bases, with 11 bases lying between them. Per germline, CDR1 LGHDT and CDR2 YNNKEL (reference sequence). The CDR3 loop spans 13 amino acids.

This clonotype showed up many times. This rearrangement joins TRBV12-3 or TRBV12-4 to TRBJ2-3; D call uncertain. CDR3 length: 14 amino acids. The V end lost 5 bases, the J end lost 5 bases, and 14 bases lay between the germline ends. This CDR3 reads CASSNNPKLDTQYF. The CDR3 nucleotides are TGTGCCAGCAGTAACAACCCCAAATTAGATACGCAGTATTTT.

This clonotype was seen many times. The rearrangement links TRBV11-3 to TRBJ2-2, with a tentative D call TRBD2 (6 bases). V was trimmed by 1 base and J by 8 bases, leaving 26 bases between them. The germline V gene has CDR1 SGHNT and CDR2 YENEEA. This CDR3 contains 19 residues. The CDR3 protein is CASSLGIPGLPVPTGELFF. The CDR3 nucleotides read TGTGCCAGCAGCTTAGGGATACCGGGACTCCCAGTACCGACGGGGGAGCTGTTTTTT.

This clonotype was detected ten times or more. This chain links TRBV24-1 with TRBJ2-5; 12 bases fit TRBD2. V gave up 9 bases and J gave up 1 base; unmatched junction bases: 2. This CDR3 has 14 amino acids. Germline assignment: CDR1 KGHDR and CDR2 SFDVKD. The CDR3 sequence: CATGLAGPQETQYF. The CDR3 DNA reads TGTGCCACCGGACTAGCGGGACCCCAAGAGACCCAGTACTTC.

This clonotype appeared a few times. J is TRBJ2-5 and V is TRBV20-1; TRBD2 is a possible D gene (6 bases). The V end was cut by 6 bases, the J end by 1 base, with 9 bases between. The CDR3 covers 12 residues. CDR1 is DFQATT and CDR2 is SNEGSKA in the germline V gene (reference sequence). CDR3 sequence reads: CSALGLQETQYF. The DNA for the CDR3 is TGCAGTGCCCTGGGACTCCAAGAGACCCAGTACTTC.

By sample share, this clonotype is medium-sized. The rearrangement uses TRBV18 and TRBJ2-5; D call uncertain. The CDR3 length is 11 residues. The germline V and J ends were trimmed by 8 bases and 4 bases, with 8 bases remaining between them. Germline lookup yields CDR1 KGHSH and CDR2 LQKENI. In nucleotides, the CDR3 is TGTGCCAGCAGCCCGGGAGAGACCCAGTACTTC. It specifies CASSPGETQYF.

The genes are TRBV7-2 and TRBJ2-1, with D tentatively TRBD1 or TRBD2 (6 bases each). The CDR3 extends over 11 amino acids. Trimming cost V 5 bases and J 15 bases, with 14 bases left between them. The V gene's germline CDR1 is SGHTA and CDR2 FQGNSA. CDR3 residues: CASSPPGGLFF. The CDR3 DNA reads TGTGCCAGCAGCCCCCCCGGGGGCCTGTTCTTC. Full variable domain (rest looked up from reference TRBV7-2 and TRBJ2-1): GAGVSQSPSNKVTEKGKDVELRCDPISGHTALYWYRQSLGQGLEFLIYFQGNSAPDKSGLPSDRFSAERTGGSVSTLTIQRTQQEDSAVYLCASSPPGGLFFGPGTRLTVL.

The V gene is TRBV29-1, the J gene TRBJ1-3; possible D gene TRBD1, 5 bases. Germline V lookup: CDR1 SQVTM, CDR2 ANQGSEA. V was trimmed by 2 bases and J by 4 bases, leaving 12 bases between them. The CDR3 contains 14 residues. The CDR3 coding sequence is TGCAGCGTTGAACTGGTAGGGACCGGAAACACCATATATTTT. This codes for CSVELVGTGNTIYF.

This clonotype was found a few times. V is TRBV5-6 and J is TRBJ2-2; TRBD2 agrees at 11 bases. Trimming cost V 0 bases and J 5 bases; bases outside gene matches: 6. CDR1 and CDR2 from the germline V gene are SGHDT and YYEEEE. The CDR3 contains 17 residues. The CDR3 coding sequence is TGTGCCAGCAGCTTGGTACTAGCGGGAGTGAGGACCGGGGAGCTGTTTTTT. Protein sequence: CASSLVLAGVRTGELFF.

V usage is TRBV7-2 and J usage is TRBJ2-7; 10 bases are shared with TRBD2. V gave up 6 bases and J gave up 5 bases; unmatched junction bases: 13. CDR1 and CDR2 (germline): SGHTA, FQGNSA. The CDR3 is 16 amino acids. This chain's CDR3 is CASSLSATSGVDEQYF. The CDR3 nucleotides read TGTGCCAGCAGTCTGTCCGCCACTAGCGGGGTGGACGAGCAGTACTTC. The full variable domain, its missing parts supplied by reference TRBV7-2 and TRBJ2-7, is GAGVSQSPSNKVTEKGKDVELRCDPISGHTALYWYRQSLGQGLEFLIYFQGNSAPDKSGLPSDRFSAERTGGSVSTLTIQRTQQEDSAVYLCASSLSATSGVDEQYFGPGTRLTVT.

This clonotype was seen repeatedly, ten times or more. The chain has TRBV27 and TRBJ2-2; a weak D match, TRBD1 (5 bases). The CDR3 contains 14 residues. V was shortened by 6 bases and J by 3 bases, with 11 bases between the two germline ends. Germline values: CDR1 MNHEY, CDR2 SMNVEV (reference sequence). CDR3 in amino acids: CASSSKGDTGELFF. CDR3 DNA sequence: TGTGCCAGCAGCTCAAAAGGGGACACCGGGGAGCTGTTTTTT.

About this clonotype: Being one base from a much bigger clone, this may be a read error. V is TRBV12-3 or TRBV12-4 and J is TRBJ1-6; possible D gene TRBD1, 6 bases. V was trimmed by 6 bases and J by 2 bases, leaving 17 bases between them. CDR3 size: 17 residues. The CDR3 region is CASRGRTASPYNSPLHF. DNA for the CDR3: TGTGCCAGCAGAGGTCGGACAGCCAGCCCCTATAATTCACCCCTCCACTTT.

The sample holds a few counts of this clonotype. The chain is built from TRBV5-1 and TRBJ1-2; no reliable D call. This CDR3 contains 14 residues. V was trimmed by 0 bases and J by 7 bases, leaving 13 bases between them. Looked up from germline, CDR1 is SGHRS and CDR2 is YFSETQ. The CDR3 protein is CASSLAGEEFGYTF. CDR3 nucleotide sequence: TGCGCCAGCAGCTTGGCCGGGGAAGAGTTTGGCTACACCTTC. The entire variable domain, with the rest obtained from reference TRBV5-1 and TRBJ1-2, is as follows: KAGVTQTPRYLIKTRGQQVTLSCSPISGHRSVSWYQQTPGQGLQFLFEYFSETQRNKGNFPGRFSGRQFSNSRSEMNVSTLELGDSALYLCASSLAGEEFGYTFGSGTRLTVV.

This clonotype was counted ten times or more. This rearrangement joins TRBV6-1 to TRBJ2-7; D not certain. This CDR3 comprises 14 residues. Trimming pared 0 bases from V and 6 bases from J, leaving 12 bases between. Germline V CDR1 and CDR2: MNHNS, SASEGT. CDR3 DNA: TGTGCCAGCAGTGAAGCGGCAGCTTTGGGCGAGCAGTACTTC. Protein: CASSEAAALGEQYF.

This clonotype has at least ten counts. Here the CDR3 reads CASSREDREGAYSNQPQHF. CDR3 DNA sequence: TGTGCCAGCAGCCGTGAGGACAGGGAGGGGGCCTATAGCAATCAGCCCCAGCATTTT. The chain recombines TRBV3-1 with TRBJ1-5; TRBD1 matches 8 bases. Germline V CDR1 and CDR2: LGHDT, YNNKEL (reference sequence). The V gene end was trimmed by 4 bases and the J gene end by 0 bases; junction bases not matched to a gene: 14. The CDR3 covers 19 residues.

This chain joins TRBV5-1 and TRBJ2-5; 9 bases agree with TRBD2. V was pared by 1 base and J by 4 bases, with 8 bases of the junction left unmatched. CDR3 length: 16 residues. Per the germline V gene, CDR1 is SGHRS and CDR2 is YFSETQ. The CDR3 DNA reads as TGCGCCAGCAGCTTGTATCTAGCGGGAACTGGAGAGACCCAGTACTTC. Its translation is CASSLYLAGTGETQYF. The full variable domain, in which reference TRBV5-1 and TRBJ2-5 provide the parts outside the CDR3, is KAGVTQTPRYLIKTRGQQVTLSCSPISGHRSVSWYQQTPGQGLQFLFEYFSETQRNKGNFPGRFSGRQFSNSRSEMNVSTLELGDSALYLCASSLYLAGTGETQYFGPGTRLLVL.

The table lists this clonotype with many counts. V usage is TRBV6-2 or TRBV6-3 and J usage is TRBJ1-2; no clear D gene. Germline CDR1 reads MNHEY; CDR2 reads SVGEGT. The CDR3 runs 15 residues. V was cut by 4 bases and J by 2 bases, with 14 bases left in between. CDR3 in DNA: TGTGCCAGCAGTTTACTGGGAGGGCCAAACTATGGCTACACCTTC. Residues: CASSLLGGPNYGYTF.

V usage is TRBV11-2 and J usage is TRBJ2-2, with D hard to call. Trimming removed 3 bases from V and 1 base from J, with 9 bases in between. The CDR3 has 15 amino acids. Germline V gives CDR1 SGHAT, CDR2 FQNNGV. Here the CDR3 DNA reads TGTGCCAGCAGCTTTACCGGTCAGAACACCGGGGAGCTGTTTTTT. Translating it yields CASSFTGQNTGELFF.

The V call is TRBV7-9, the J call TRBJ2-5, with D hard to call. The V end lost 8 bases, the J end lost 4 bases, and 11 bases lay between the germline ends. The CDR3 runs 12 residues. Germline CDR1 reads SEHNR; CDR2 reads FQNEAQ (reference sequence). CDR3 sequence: CASGKRLETQYF. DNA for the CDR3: TGTGCCAGCGGCAAGAGATTAGAGACCCAGTACTTC.

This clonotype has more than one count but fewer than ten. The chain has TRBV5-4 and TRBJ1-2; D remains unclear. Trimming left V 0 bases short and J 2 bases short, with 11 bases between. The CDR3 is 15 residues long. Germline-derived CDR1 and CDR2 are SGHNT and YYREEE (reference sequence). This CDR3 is CASSLVGSMNYGYTF. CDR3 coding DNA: TGTGCCAGCAGCTTGGTGGGCAGCATGAACTATGGCTACACCTTC. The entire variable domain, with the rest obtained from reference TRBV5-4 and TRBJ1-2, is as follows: ETGVTQSPTHLIKTRGQQVTLRCSSQSGHNTVSWYQQALGQGPQFIFQYYREEENGRGNFPPRFSGLQFPNYSSELNVNALELDDSALYLCASSLVGSMNYGYTFGSGTRLTVV.